These T cell receptor beta chains were read from a single sample in a study of T cell changes during pregnancy in multiple sclerosis. The table came from immunoSEQ multiplex PCR; TCRdb's copy has only in-frame clones and leaves some out. The table records over 85,000 clones, around nine tenths of them present only once. Sequencing used peripheral blood, obtained in the second trimester of pregnancy. The receptors come from a female donor in good health, enrolled as a control in a pregnancy study. The CDR3 runs from the conserved cysteine through the conserved F or W. Fields, in order: J gene, clone size, D gene, V gene, CDR3 DNA, CDR3 protein. The D gene is left open where the match is weak. Clone size is shown for a subset of rows, as once, few, many or a class of expanded clone.

>TRBJ2-3|once|TRBD2|TRBV29-1
TGCAGCGAGGGACTAGCGGGAGACACAGATACGCAGTATTTT
CSEGLAGDTDTQYF
>TRBJ2-3|.|.|TRBV28
TGTGCCAGCAGTCCCTCGGGGGACCTCACAGATACGCAGTATTTT
CASSPSGDLTDTQYF
>TRBJ1-4|once|TRBD1|TRBV4-2
TGTGCCAGCAGCCAGCGGGGACAGGGTGATGAAAAACTGTTTTTT
CASSQRGQGDEKLFF
>TRBJ2-5|.|.|TRBV6-1
TGTGCCAGCAGTGGGACGGGGTCCGGGGAGACCCAGTACTTC
CASSGTGSGETQYF
>TRBJ2-7|.|.|TRBV28
TGTGCCAGCACCCACCACGGCTACGAGCAGTACTTC
CASTHHGYEQYF
>TRBJ2-6|.|.|TRBV5-1
TGCGCCAGCAGCTTGGACAGGACTGGGGCCAACGTCCTGACTTTC
CASSLDRTGANVLTF
>TRBJ2-1|.|.|TRBV7-2
TGTGCCAGCAGCCCGTTACTAGATAATGAGCAGTTCTTC
CASSPLLDNEQFF
>TRBJ1-1|.|.|TRBV7-9
TGTGCCAGCAGCTCAATACACCTCGGGGGCACTGAAGCTTTCTTT
CASSSIHLGGTEAFF
>TRBJ2-7|.|.|TRBV6-5
TGTGCCAGCAGTTCTGGGCAGTCCTACGAGCAGTACTTC
CASSSGQSYEQYF
>TRBJ2-7|.|.|TRBV5-1
TGCGCCAGCAGCAGTGGCCTTACAGGGTACTCCTACGAGCAGTACTTC
CASSSGLTGYSYEQYF
>TRBJ1-2|.|.|TRBV2
TGTGCCAGCATACAGCCGGGGAACTATGGCTACACCTTC
CASIQPGNYGYTF
>TRBJ1-1|few|.|TRBV5-1
TGCGCCAGCAGCTCGGGGATGAGGAACACTGAAGCTTTCTTT
CASSSGMRNTEAFF
>TRBJ1-2|.|.|TRBV6-5
TGTGCCAGCAGTTACTCCGGGTTCAACTATATCTATGGCTACACCTTC
CASSYSGFNYIYGYTF
>TRBJ1-4|few|TRBD1|TRBV2
TGTGCCAGCAGGGGGGACAGGAATAATGAAAAACTGTTTTTT
CASRGDRNNEKLFF
>TRBJ1-5|.|TRBD1|TRBV5-8
TGTGCCAGCAGCTTGTACAGGGGTCAGTATCAGCCCCAGCATTTT
CASSLYRGQYQPQHF
>TRBJ2-2|.|TRBD2|TRBV27
TGTGCCAGCAGTTTAGGTAGGGAGGGTAGGTCCGGGGAGCTGTTTTTT
CASSLGREGRSGELFF
>TRBJ2-3|.|TRBD2|TRBV27
TGTGCCAGCAGTAAAGCGGGGCTTATCACAGATACGCAGTATTTT
CASSKAGLITDTQYF